This is a list of T cell receptor beta chains from one sample in a study of CXCR3-negative and CXCR3-positive naive CD8 T cells. TCRdb reprocessed the 5' RACE reads and reports one entry per CDR3 protein, with no DNA. The sample holds roughly 100,000 distinct CDR3 sequences. The source material was naive CXCR3- CD8+ T cells from blood. The receptors were sampled from a human donor in good health. Some clones in this sample may be carry-over from other donors' samples. The CDR3 runs from the conserved cysteine through the conserved F or W.

TRBV18	TRBJ2-7	CASSQGTGGEQYF
TRBV14	TRBJ2-2	CASSHTHGGTGELFF
TRBV7-2	TRBJ2-1	CASSSRGSYNEQFF
TRBV27	TRBJ2-7	CASSYGPPGYEQYF
TRBV4-1	TRBJ2-7	CASSQAAGISGQGSYEQYF
TRBV20-1	TRBJ1-1	CSARRTGEAFF
TRBV11-2	TRBJ2-7	CASSLDPSGRYEQYF
TRBV29-1	TRBJ2-1	CSGRGGPKYNEQFF
TRBV12-3/TRBV12-4	TRBJ2-1	CASTFEGLGYNEQFF
TRBV28	TRBJ1-2	CASTPQDSDYGYTF
TRBV7-8	TRBJ2-6	CASSSTPVNVLTF
TRBV7-6	TRBJ2-2	CASSFSRFDSPTGELFF
TRBV7-9	TRBJ1-1	CASSPKTGGTEAFF
TRBV5-8	TRBJ2-7	CFSGTAASSYEQYF
TRBV14	TRBJ1-2	CASSPRDVGNYGYTF
TRBV4-2	TRBJ2-1	CASSQDMRGASYNEQFF
TRBV29-1	TRBJ2-2	CSVRWTTSTGELFF
TRBV9	TRBJ2-7	CASSASGAYEQYF
TRBV12-3/TRBV12-4	TRBJ2-1	CASSLRGQANNEQFF
TRBV2	TRBJ2-2	CASSVSERTGIAGELFF
TRBV29-1	TRBJ1-1	CSVDSGDNTEAFF
TRBV15	TRBJ2-1	CATGGTVNNEQFF
TRBV30	TRBJ2-7	CAWSVTAGSYEQYF
TRBV29-1	TRBJ1-2	CSVRAGTGRGSGYTF
TRBV7-9	TRBJ2-1	CASSLVGGGGAYNEQFF